This is a list of T cell receptor beta chains from one sample in a study of blood T cell repertoires in COVID-19. TCRdb's table, derived via immunoSEQ multiplex PCR, lists solely in-frame clones and lacks some. The data hold roughly 260,000 clones, with 86% observed a single time. The sample consisted of PBMCs or T cells enriched from blood (not recorded which). The receptor set was obtained from a woman in her late teens or twenties who had recovered from COVID-19. The CDR3 runs from the conserved cysteine through the conserved F or W. Where a row states a size, it is once, few, many or the class of an expanded clone; other rows omit it.

CDR3aa: CASVRRKGYQGAEAFF; abundance: few; j_gene: TRBJ1-1; v_gene: TRBV13
CDR3aa: CAWNGPGEAFF; abundance: -; j_gene: TRBJ1-1; v_gene: TRBV30
CDR3aa: CASSVAGTGTYEQYF; abundance: once; j_gene: TRBJ2-7; v_gene: TRBV9
CDR3aa: CASSLRGQGPSNTEAFF; abundance: -; j_gene: TRBJ1-1; v_gene: TRBV7-3
CDR3aa: CASRPPARGRRLGNEQFF; abundance: -; j_gene: TRBJ2-1; v_gene: TRBV11-2
CDR3aa: CASSVDQGGGKEAFF; abundance: -; j_gene: TRBJ1-1; v_gene: TRBV9
CDR3aa: CASSSNSYEQYF; abundance: -; j_gene: TRBJ2-7; v_gene: TRBV27
CDR3aa: CASSYSQGITGELFF; abundance: -; j_gene: TRBJ2-2; v_gene: TRBV6-5
CDR3aa: CASSPLSEEQFF; abundance: -; j_gene: TRBJ2-1; v_gene: TRBV12-3/TRBV12-4
CDR3aa: CASSKTGGSGTQYF; abundance: -; j_gene: TRBJ2-5; v_gene: TRBV6-2/TRBV6-3
CDR3aa: CASSFSRQGEAFF; abundance: -; j_gene: TRBJ1-1; v_gene: TRBV5-6
CDR3aa: CASSAPSIPENIQYF; abundance: -; j_gene: TRBJ2-4; v_gene: TRBV7-9
CDR3aa: CASSSTGGRETQYF; abundance: -; j_gene: TRBJ2-5; v_gene: TRBV5-1
CDR3aa: CASSQDISGESEQFF; abundance: once; j_gene: TRBJ2-1; v_gene: TRBV3-1/TRBV3-2
CDR3aa: CASSPSGGFTDTQYF; abundance: -; j_gene: TRBJ2-3; v_gene: TRBV6-5
CDR3aa: CASSLRASGGARDEQFF; abundance: -; j_gene: TRBJ2-1; v_gene: TRBV7-7
CDR3aa: CASSARGGLSSYNSPLHF; abundance: -; j_gene: TRBJ1-6; v_gene: TRBV9
CDR3aa: CSASLSHRANEKLFF; abundance: -; j_gene: TRBJ1-4; v_gene: TRBV20-1
CDR3aa: CASSQNAIDFTDTQYF; abundance: -; j_gene: TRBJ2-3; v_gene: TRBV3-1/TRBV3-2
CDR3aa: CASGQDYEQYF; abundance: -; j_gene: TRBJ2-7; v_gene: TRBV6-5
CDR3aa: CASRHRLVPSSGNTIYF; abundance: -; j_gene: TRBJ1-3; v_gene: TRBV11-3
CDR3aa: CASSTGTGGTGANVLTF; abundance: -; j_gene: TRBJ2-6; v_gene: TRBV19
CDR3aa: CSVSRAQAEKLFF; abundance: -; j_gene: TRBJ1-4; v_gene: TRBV29-1
CDR3aa: CASSPIRRSGSNHSTDTQYF; abundance: -; j_gene: TRBJ2-3; v_gene: TRBV18
CDR3aa: CASSSGHANYGYTF; abundance: -; j_gene: TRBJ1-2; v_gene: TRBV28
CDR3aa: CASSLGTGGLNNEQFF; abundance: -; j_gene: TRBJ2-1; v_gene: TRBV11-2
CDR3aa: CASSIVGSYNSPLHF; abundance: -; j_gene: TRBJ1-6; v_gene: TRBV7-8
CDR3aa: CASSILSGWGETQYF; abundance: -; j_gene: TRBJ2-5; v_gene: TRBV19
CDR3aa: CASTRDRWSQETQYF; abundance: -; j_gene: TRBJ2-5; v_gene: TRBV19
CDR3aa: CASTDRNYEQYF; abundance: -; j_gene: TRBJ2-7; v_gene: TRBV19